These 22 T cell receptor beta chains share one sample of origin, sequenced in a study of tumor-infiltrating lymphocytes in primary liver carcinoma. Unsorted bulk tissue (roughly 17-34 mg) underwent RNA and DNA co-extraction. Priming with a constant-region primer yielded TCR beta cDNA from 400 to 500 ng total RNA. What produced the TCR beta libraries was three nested multiplex PCR rounds using slightly modified ARM-PCR. TRBV1-TRBV30 forward and Cbeta reverse primers drove the first two roughly 10-cycle rounds. TCRdb called the multiplex PCR reads again in MiXCR, with one record for every CDR3 protein. The sample has approximately 120,000 distinct CDR3 sequences; around 64% are singletons. The sequencing sample was made of liver tumor tissue from sampling region 3. The sample's subset: tumor region T3, left-lateral pole. The receptors here all came from an older woman with primary liver carcinoma and hepatitis B virus infection.

Details on this clonotype: Given a much more abundant clone one base away, this may be a read error. Since no conserved phenylalanine or tryptophan closes the CDR3, a read error is the likely cause. The chain has TRBV12-3 or TRBV12-4 and TRBJ2-4; D is possibly TRBD2 (7 bases). Between the trimmed V and J ends, which lost 4 bases and 6 bases, there was a span of 13 bases. CDR3 length equals 14 residues. CDR3 DNA: TGTGCCAGCAGTTCCGGGGGGCGTAGAAACATTCAGTACTCC. Its protein product is CASSSGGRRNIQYS.

In the case of this clonotype: A much larger clone sits a single nucleotide away, making a read error possible. The chain uses TRBV5-6 and TRBJ2-5, with TRBD1 matching over 7 bases. The CDR3 length is 13 residues. CDR1 SGHDT and CDR2 YYEEEE come from the germline V gene. CDR3 sequence reads: CARSVDRLETQYF. DNA for the CDR3: TGTGCCCGCAGCGTGGACAGGTTAGAGACCCAGTACTTC.

In regard to this clonotype: One end of the junction varies from germline; a read error may be responsible. The chain is built from TRBV11-2 and TRBJ2-7, with TRBD2 identical over 11 bases. CDR1 is SGHAT and CDR2 is FQNNGV in the germline V gene. This CDR3 is built from 13 residues. The CDR3 loop is CAGSSTSGSEQYF. The CDR3, as DNA: TGTGCCGGCAGCTCAACTAGCGGGAGCGAGCAGTATTTC.

Relative to its sample, this clonotype is medium-sized. CDR3 in amino acids: CASSLAQGATEAFF. DNA of the CDR3: TGTGCCAGCAGCTTAGCGCAGGGGGCCACTGAAGCTTTCTTT. The gene calls are TRBV11-2 and TRBJ1-1; TRBD1 agrees at 8 bases. The germline V gene encodes CDR1 SGHAT and CDR2 FQNNGV. Losses at the gene ends were 1 base for V and 4 bases for J; bases not matched to a gene: 2. The CDR3 runs 14 residues. Full variable domain (outside the CDR3, taken from reference TRBV11-2 and TRBJ1-1): EAGVAQSPRYKIIEKRQSVAFWCNPISGHATLYWYQQILGQGPKLLIQFQNNGVVDDSQLPKDRFSAERLKGVDSTLKIQPAKLEDSAVYLCASSLAQGATEAFFGQGTRLTVV.

Worth noting for this clonotype: Without the conserved terminal phenylalanine or tryptophan, this CDR3 likely stems from a read error. The J gene is TRBJ2-4, the V gene TRBV11-3, with D possibly being TRBD2 (5 bases). The germline V gene has CDR1 SGHNT and CDR2 YENEEA. The V gene lost 5 bases and the J gene lost 0 bases, with 11 bases spanning the gap. The CDR3 contains 15 residues. Here the CDR3 reads CASSPRGSAKNIQYY. Here the CDR3 DNA reads TGTGCCAGCAGCCCACGGGGTTCAGCCAAAAACATTCAGTACTAC.

As regards this clonotype: A clone one base away is much larger, so this may be a read error. Since the CDR3 does not end with the conserved phenylalanine or tryptophan, this likely comes from a read error. This chain links TRBV7-9 with TRBJ1-1; D is uncertain. The CDR3 length is 13 residues. V shed 1 base and J shed 3 bases, with 6 bases lying between them. Germline CDR1 SEHNR, CDR2 FQNEAQ (reference sequence). CDR3 protein: CASSLGGHTEAFS. The CDR3 nucleotides read TGTGCCAGCAGCTTAGGAGGCCACACTGAAGCTTTCTCT.

This clonotype was counted a single time. The J gene is TRBJ1-2, the V gene TRBV28; D unclear. The CDR3 is 11 residues long. Germline CDR1 is MDHEN and CDR2 is SYDVKM. Here the CDR3 DNA reads TGTGTCAGTAGTTTAATTGGTGGCTACACCTTC. Translation gives CVSSLIGGYTF.

Comment on this clonotype: The junction departs from germline at one end; a sequencing error may be responsible. The rearrangement links TRBV11-2 to TRBJ1-3; 9 bases line up with TRBD1. CDR3 length: 19 residues. Germline V lookup: CDR1 SGHAT, CDR2 FQNNGV. CDR3 amino acids: CASNSRPDRGAYSGYTIYF. The CDR3 DNA follows: TGTGCCAGCAACTCACGTCCGGACAGGGGAGCGTACTCTGGATACACCATATATTTT.

This chain links TRBV28 with TRBJ2-2; D may be TRBD2 (6 bases). Trimming left V 3 bases short and J 5 bases short, with 19 bases between. The CDR3 is 17 amino acids. The germline V gene has CDR1 MDHEN and CDR2 SYDVKM. CDR3 residues: CASSFPSRRARTGELFF. In DNA form, the CDR3 reads TGTGCCAGCAGTTTTCCTAGCAGGAGGGCTCGGACCGGGGAGCTGTTTTTT.

Turning to this clonotype: A much larger clone is a single base away; this may be a read error. The CDR3 end shows no conserved phenylalanine or tryptophan, and so a read error is likely. J is TRBJ1-1 and V is TRBV5-6; 8 nucleotides match TRBD1. Germline CDR1 reads SGHDT; CDR2 reads YYEEEE. After removal of 4 bases from V and 1 base from J, the junction contained 6 bases not matched to a gene. The length of the CDR3 is 15 residues. The CDR3 region is CASSPAGTGNTEAFL. The DNA of the CDR3 is TGTGCCAGCAGCCCAGCCGGGACAGGGAACACTGAAGCTTTCCTT.

This clonotype came up many times. The gene calls are TRBV5-8 and TRBJ2-5; D unresolved. Per germline, CDR1 SGHTS and CDR2 YDEGEE. This CDR3 has 15 amino acids. Trimming cost V 0 bases and J 3 bases, with 12 bases left between them. The CDR3 nucleotides are TGTGCCAGCAGCTTGGGACTTTCCTTAGAAGAGACCCAGTACTTC. Translation: CASSLGLSLEETQYF.

The count of this clonotype is one. V usage is TRBV7-9 and J usage is TRBJ2-3; 9 positions match TRBD2. The V segment lost 10 bases and the J segment 4 bases; nucleotides outside the gene matches: 12. The germline CDR1 and CDR2 sequences are SEHNR and FQNEAQ (reference sequence). The CDR3 length is 15 residues. The CDR3 spells CANTGTSFFADTQYF. The DNA of the CDR3 is TGTGCCAACACCGGGACTAGCTTCTTTGCAGATACGCAGTATTTT.

V gene TRBV29-1 combines with J gene TRBJ2-1; TRBD1 aligns across 8 bases. Germline V gene sequence: CDR1 SQVTM, CDR2 ANQGSEA. CDR3 length: 16 amino acids. CDR3: CGAVLRTGSSYNEQFF. CDR3 nucleotides: TGCGGCGCTGTTCTCAGGACAGGGAGCTCCTACAATGAGCAGTTCTTC.

This clonotype is classed as medium-sized (0.01 to 0.1%). The gene calls are TRBV11-3 and TRBJ2-5; D remains ambiguous. The CDR3 is made up of 14 amino acids. The V end lost 1 base, the J end lost 0 bases, and 6 bases lay between the germline ends. Per germline, CDR1 SGHNT and CDR2 YENEEA. Here the CDR3 DNA reads TGTGCCAGCAGCTTAGGGGCGTACCAAGAGACCCAGTACTTC. Protein: CASSLGAYQETQYF.

This sequence joins TRBV7-2 and TRBJ2-7; 8 bases align to TRBD2. The CDR3 covers 14 residues. Unmatched junction bases numbered 6, after V lost 5 bases and J lost 3 bases. CDR1 SGHTA and CDR2 FQGNSA come from the germline V gene. CDR3 in DNA: TGTGCCAGCAGCCGAGCGGGAGAGGGCTACGAGCAGTACTTC. This gives the protein CASSRAGEGYEQYF. The full variable domain, in which reference TRBV7-2 and TRBJ2-7 provide the parts outside the CDR3, is GAGVSQSPSNKVTEKGKDVELRCDPISGHTALYWYRQSLGQGLEFLIYFQGNSAPDKSGLPSDRFSAERTGGSVSTLTIQRTQQEDSAVYLCASSRAGEGYEQYFGPGTRLTVT.

A few counts support this clonotype. CDR3 sequence reads: CASSSYQDKKVSNEQFF. The CDR3 DNA is TGTGCCAGCAGCTCCTATCAGGACAAGAAAGTCTCCAATGAGCAGTTCTTC. V is TRBV7-8 and J is TRBJ2-1, with D possibly matching TRBD1 (5 bases). Trimming left V 4 bases short and J 6 bases short, with 22 bases between. Germline V gene data show CDR1 as SGHVS and CDR2 as FQNEAQ. CDR3 length: 17 amino acids. The variable domain in full, completed from reference TRBV7-8 and TRBJ2-1, reads GAGVSQSPRYKVAKRGQDVALRCDPISGHVSLFWYQQALGQGPEFLTYFQNEAQLDKSGLPSDRFFAERPEGSVSTLKIQRTQQEDSAVYLCASSSYQDKKVSNEQFFGPGTRLTVL.

This clonotype came up a few times. Without the conserved terminal phenylalanine or tryptophan, this CDR3 likely stems from a read error. J is TRBJ2-5 and V is TRBV11-2; D ambiguous. From germline, CDR1 is SGHAT and CDR2 FQNNGV. Trimming took off 4 bases at V and 4 bases at J, with 10 bases between the two ends. This CDR3 has 13 residues. The CDR3 spells CASSSTTLETQYL. The CDR3 region has the DNA TGTGCCAGCAGCTCGACAACACTAGAGACCCAGTACTTA.

In the case of this clonotype: A much larger clone is a single base away; this may be a read error. The chain employs TRBV6-2 or TRBV6-3 and TRBJ2-5; no firm D call. Trimming cost V 7 bases and J 4 bases, with 13 bases left between them. In germline, CDR1 is MNHEY, CDR2 SVGEGT. This CDR3 has 13 residues. CDR3 nucleotide sequence: TGTGCCAGCACTAGGACGCAGTCAGAGACCCAGTACTTC. It specifies CASTRTQSETQYF.

To note about this clonotype: A clone one base away is much larger, so this may be a read error. The J gene is TRBJ2-2, the V gene TRBV6-1; a weak D match, TRBD2 (5 bases). V was cut by 2 bases and J by 1 base, with 11 bases left in between. CDR3 length equals 16 residues. The germline gives CDR1 MNHNS, CDR2 SASEGT. The DNA of the CDR3 is TGTGCCAGCAGTGAATGGCTAAGCGGGAACACCGGGGAGCTGTTTTTT. As protein: CASSEWLSGNTGELFF.

This clonotype rates as medium-sized (0.01 to 0.1%). The chain is built from TRBV11-2 and TRBJ2-1; 11 positions agree with TRBD2. This CDR3 has 14 residues. Germline loops: CDR1 SGHAT, CDR2 FQNNGV. J gave up 6 bases and V 5 bases, and 3 bases lay outside the gene matches. CDR3 residues: CASSQTSGSNEQFF. The CDR3 DNA is TGTGCCAGCAGCCAAACTAGCGGGAGCAATGAGCAGTTCTTC.

CDR3 bases: TGTGCCAGCAGCGTACGGGCCCGGACTAGATTCACAGATACGCAGTATTTT. Protein product: CASSVRARTRFTDTQYF. The V call is TRBV7-9, the J call TRBJ2-3; 7 bases align to TRBD2. The V and J ends lost 5 bases and 2 bases, in that order; junction bases with no gene match: 13. There are 17 residues in the CDR3. CDR1 and CDR2 (germline): SEHNR, FQNEAQ (reference sequence). Variable domain in full (rest from reference TRBV7-9 and TRBJ2-3): DTGVSQNPRHKITKRGQNVTFRCDPISEHNRLYWYRQTLGQGPEFLTYFQNEAQLEKSRLLSDRFSAERPKGSFSTLEIQRTEQGDSAMYLCASSVRARTRFTDTQYFGPGTRLTVL.

V usage is TRBV5-1 and J usage is TRBJ2-7; unclear D gene. CDR1 is SGHRS and CDR2 is YFSETQ in the germline V gene. Trimming removed 1 base from V and 3 bases from J, with 11 bases in between. CDR3 length equals 14 residues. The CDR3: CASSLISRGYEQYF. CDR3 nucleotides: TGCGCCAGCAGCTTGATATCACGAGGCTACGAGCAGTACTTC.